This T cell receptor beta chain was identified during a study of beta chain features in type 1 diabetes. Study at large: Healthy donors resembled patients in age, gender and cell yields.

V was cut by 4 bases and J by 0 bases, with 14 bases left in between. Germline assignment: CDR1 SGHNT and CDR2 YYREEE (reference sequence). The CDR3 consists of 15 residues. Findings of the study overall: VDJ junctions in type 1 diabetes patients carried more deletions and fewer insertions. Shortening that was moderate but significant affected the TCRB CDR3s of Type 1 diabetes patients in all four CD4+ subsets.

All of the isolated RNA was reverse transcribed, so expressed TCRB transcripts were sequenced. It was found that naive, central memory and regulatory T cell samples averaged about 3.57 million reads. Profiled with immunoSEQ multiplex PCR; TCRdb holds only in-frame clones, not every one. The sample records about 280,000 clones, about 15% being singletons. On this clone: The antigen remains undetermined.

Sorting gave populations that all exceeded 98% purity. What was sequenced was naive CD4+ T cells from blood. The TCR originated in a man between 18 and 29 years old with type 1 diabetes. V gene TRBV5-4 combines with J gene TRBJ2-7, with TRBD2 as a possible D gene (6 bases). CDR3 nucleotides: TGTGCCAGCAGCCCTATAGCGGACAACTCCTACGAGCAGTACTTC. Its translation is CASSPIADNSYEQYF. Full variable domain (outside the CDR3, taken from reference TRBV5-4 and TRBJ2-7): ETGVTQSPTHLIKTRGQQVTLRCSSQSGHNTVSWYQQALGQGPQFIFQYYREEENGRGNFPPRFSGLQFPNYSSELNVNALELDDSALYLCASSPIADNSYEQYFGPGTRLTVT.